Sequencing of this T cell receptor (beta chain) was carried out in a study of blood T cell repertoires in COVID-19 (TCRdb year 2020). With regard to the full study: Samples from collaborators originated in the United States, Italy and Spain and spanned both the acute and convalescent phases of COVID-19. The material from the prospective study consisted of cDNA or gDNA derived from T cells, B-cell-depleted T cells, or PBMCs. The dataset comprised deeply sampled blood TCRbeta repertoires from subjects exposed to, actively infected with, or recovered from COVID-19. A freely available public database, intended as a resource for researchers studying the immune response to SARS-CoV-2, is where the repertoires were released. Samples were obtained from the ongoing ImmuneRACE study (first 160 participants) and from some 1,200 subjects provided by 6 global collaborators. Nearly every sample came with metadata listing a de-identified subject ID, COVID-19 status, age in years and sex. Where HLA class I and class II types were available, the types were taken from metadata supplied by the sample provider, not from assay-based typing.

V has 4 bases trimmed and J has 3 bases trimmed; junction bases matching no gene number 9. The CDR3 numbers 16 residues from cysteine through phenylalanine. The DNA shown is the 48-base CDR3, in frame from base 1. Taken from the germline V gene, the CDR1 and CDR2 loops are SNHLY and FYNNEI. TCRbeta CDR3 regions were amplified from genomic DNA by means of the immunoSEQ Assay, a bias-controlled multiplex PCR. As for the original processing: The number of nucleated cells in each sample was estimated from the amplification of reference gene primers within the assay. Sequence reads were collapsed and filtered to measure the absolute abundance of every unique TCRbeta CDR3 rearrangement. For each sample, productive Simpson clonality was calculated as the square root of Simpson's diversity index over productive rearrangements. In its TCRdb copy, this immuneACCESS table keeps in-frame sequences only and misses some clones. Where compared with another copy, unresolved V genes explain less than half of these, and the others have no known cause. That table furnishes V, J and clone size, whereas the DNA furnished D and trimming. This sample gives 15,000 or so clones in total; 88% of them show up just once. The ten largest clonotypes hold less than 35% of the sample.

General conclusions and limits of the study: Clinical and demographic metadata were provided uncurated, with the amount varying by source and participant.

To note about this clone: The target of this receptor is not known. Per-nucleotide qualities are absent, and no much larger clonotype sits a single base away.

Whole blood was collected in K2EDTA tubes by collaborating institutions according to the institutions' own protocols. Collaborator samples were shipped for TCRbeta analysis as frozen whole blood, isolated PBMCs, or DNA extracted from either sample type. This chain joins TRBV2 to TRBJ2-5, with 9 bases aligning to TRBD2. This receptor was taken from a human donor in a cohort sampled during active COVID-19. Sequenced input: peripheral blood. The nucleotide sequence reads TGTGCCAGCAGTGGCCAGACTAGCGGTTCAGAAGAGACCCAGTACTTC. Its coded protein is CASSGQTSGSEETQYF.